Below are 25 T cell receptor beta chains sequenced from a single sample in a study of blood T cell repertoires in COVID-19. Some clones are missing from TCRdb's copy, which holds only in-frame ones; the method was immunoSEQ multiplex PCR. In the table there are under 200,000 clones, 85% of which are singletons. Sequenced: peripheral blood. Receptors originate from a man between 60 and 75 years old with COVID-19, enrolled during active disease.

The table lists this clone with a count of one. The chain is built from TRBV6-6 and TRBJ2-5, with D perhaps matching TRBD2 (5 bases). Trimming cost V 4 bases and J 2 bases, with 8 bases left between them. Germline loops: CDR1 MNHNY, CDR2 SVGAGI (reference sequence). The CDR3 contains 13 residues. CDR3 region: CASSLRGQETQYF. In nucleotides, the CDR3 is TGTGCCAGCAGTTTGCGCGGGCAAGAGACCCAGTACTTC.

This rearrangement joins TRBV4-1 to TRBJ2-1, with 10 bases matching TRBD2. V gave up 4 bases and J gave up 15 bases; unmatched junction bases: 12. The CDR3 extends over 14 amino acids. CDR1 is MGHRA, CDR2 YSYEKL, per germline. CDR3 DNA sequence: TGCGCCAGCAGCCCCTCCCCGACTAGCGGGTATGGGTTCTTC. This translates into CASSPSPTSGYGFF.

The chain joins TRBV3-1 (or the pseudogene TRBV3-2) to TRBJ2-7; TRBD1 matches 8 bases. In germline, CDR1 is LGHDT, CDR2 YNNKEL (reference sequence). The CDR3 loop spans 14 amino acids. Trimming took 4 bases from V and 3 from J; bases not matched to a gene: 5. The CDR3 sequence is CASSPRQGNYEQYF. The DNA for the CDR3 is TGTGCCAGCAGCCCCCGACAGGGGAACTACGAGCAGTACTTC.

The chain couples TRBV10-3 to TRBJ2-7; D perhaps matches TRBD1 (6 bases). This CDR3 comprises 16 residues. V was clipped by 0 bases and J by 2 bases, with 14 bases between them. Germline assignment: CDR1 ENHRY and CDR2 SYGVKD. This CDR3 reads CAISESTGPTTYEQYF. In DNA, the CDR3 is TGTGCCATCAGTGAGTCAACAGGGCCTACTACCTACGAGCAGTACTTC.

The rearrangement links TRBV3-1 (or the pseudogene TRBV3-2) to TRBJ1-1; D is perhaps TRBD1 (6 bases). This CDR3 is built from 15 residues. The V gene's germline CDR1 is LGHDT and CDR2 YNNKEL (reference sequence). Trimming shortened V by 0 bases and J by 2 bases, and 10 bases separated the two germline ends. Here the CDR3 DNA reads TGTGCCAGCAGCCAAGAGGGACACAGAAACACTGAAGCTTTCTTT. Encoded protein: CASSQEGHRNTEAFF.

This chain joins TRBV18 and TRBJ1-5; D is perhaps TRBD1 (5 bases). This CDR3 is 14 amino acids long. CDR1 is KGHSH and CDR2 is LQKENI in the germline V gene. Deletions cut 1 base from V and 4 bases from J, with 8 bases between. The DNA of the CDR3 is TGTGCCAGCTCACCACAGGGGAGGAATCAGCCCCAGCATTTT. Encoded protein: CASSPQGRNQPQHF.

This clone was seen a single time. This chain links TRBV19 with TRBJ2-1; TRBD2 aligns across 7 bases. The J segment lost 4 bases and the V segment lost 7 bases, leaving 13 bases of the junction unmatched. Germline CDR1 reads LNHDA; CDR2 reads SQIVND (reference sequence). This CDR3 has 16 amino acids. DNA for the CDR3: TGTGCCAGTATCCCAGGTCCTAGCGGTATTTACAATGAGCAGTTCTTC. The encoded protein is CASIPGPSGIYNEQFF. Together with reference TRBV19 and TRBJ2-1, the CDR3 gives the full variable domain: DGGITQSPKYLFRKEGQNVTLSCEQNLNHDAMYWYRQDPGQGLRLIYYSQIVNDFQKGDIAEGYSVSREKKESFPLTVTSAQKNPTAFYLCASIPGPSGIYNEQFFGPGTRLTVL.

This chain connects TRBV27 to TRBJ1-4; D possibly corresponds to TRBD1 (5 bases). The CDR3 loop spans 12 amino acids. Germline-derived CDR1 and CDR2 are MNHEY and SMNVEV (reference sequence). The CDR3 here is CATGHYNEKLFF. The CDR3 nucleotides are TGTGCTACAGGACACTATAATGAAAAACTGTTTTTT.

This clone appeared a single time. The chain recombines TRBV27 with TRBJ2-7, with D uncertain. Trimming stripped 0 bases from V and 7 bases from J, with 10 bases between. Germline assignment: CDR1 MNHEY and CDR2 SMNVEV (reference sequence). This CDR3 has 13 residues. The CDR3 loop reads CASSLSGNPEQYF. CDR3 nucleotides: TGTGCCAGCAGTTTATCGGGCAACCCGGAGCAGTACTTC.

Remarks on this clone: Other DNA sequences in the same sample also yield this CDR3. The chain employs TRBV9 and TRBJ1-1, with D possibly matching TRBD1 (5 bases). The CDR3 spans 13 residues. The ends were cut back, 3 bases at V and 1 base at J, with 7 bases in the middle. Germline values: CDR1 SGDLS, CDR2 YYNGEE. In DNA form, the CDR3 reads TGTGCCAGCAGCGGGACACCGAACACTGAAGCTTTCTTT. Amino acids: CASSGTPNTEAFF.

The V and J genes are TRBV3-1 (or the pseudogene TRBV3-2) and TRBJ2-7, with 12 bases fitting TRBD1. Per germline, CDR1 LGHDT and CDR2 YNNKEL (reference sequence). CDR3 length: 16 amino acids. The junction had 9 bases not matched to a gene; V was cut back by 2 bases and J by 7 bases. CDR3 region: CASSQSPGQGAREQYF. DNA of the CDR3: TGTGCCAGCAGCCAATCCCCGGGACAGGGGGCGAGAGAGCAGTACTTC.

This clone came up a few times. The CDR3, as DNA: TGTGCCACCAGCAGAGATCAGTCCCCCTCCTACGAGCAGTACTTC. This gives the protein CATSRDQSPSYEQYF. The chain recombines TRBV15 with TRBJ2-7; D is undetermined. This CDR3 has 15 residues. Germline CDR1 reads LNHNV; CDR2 reads YYDKDF (reference sequence). V lost 0 bases and J 0 bases, leaving 9 bases between the germline ends.

The rearrangement joins TRBV4-2 to TRBJ2-3; D is uncertain. The CDR3 is 13 residues long. The germline V gene encodes CDR1 LGHNA and CDR2 YNFKEQ. V dropped 1 base and J dropped 1 base, with 3 bases sitting between them. This CDR3 is CASSQVGTDTQYF. The CDR3 nucleotides read TGTGCCAGCAGCCAAGTCGGCACAGATACGCAGTATTTT.

V and J are TRBV5-1 and TRBJ2-7, with 9 bases fitting TRBD1. With 7 bases clipped from V and 7 bases from J, the junction kept 9 bases outside the gene matches. CDR1 is SGHRS and CDR2 is YFSETQ in the germline V gene. This CDR3 region has 13 residues. This CDR3 reads CASRTGVEEEQYF. The CDR3 DNA sequence: TGCGCCAGCCGGACAGGGGTGGAGGAGGAGCAGTACTTC.

This chain uses TRBV4-2 with TRBJ2-2; D may be TRBD2 (5 bases). Germline V gene sequence: CDR1 LGHNA, CDR2 YNFKEQ. The CDR3 extends over 18 amino acids. V shed 0 bases and J shed 0 bases, with 14 bases lying between them. The DNA for the CDR3 is TGTGCCAGCAGCCAAGATCGGGCGGGCGGAGCGAACACCGGGGAGCTGTTTTTT. It encodes CASSQDRAGGANTGELFF.

V gene TRBV9 combines with J gene TRBJ2-3; 8 bases match TRBD1. The CDR3 is 15 residues long. J gave up 2 bases and V 5 bases, and 7 bases lay outside the gene matches. Germline V gene sequence: CDR1 SGDLS, CDR2 YYNGEE. The CDR3 protein is CASSVMDRATDTQYF. The CDR3 DNA reads TGTGCCAGCAGTGTCATGGACAGGGCCACAGATACGCAGTATTTT.

This clone was detected only a few times. V gene TRBV7-3 combines with J gene TRBJ1-1; 7 positions match TRBD1. With V trimmed by 4 bases and J by 3 bases, 2 bases remained unmatched. Germline CDR1 SGHTA, CDR2 FQGTGA. This CDR3 is built from 13 residues. CDR3 DNA: TGTGCCAGCAGCTCAGACAGGGACACTGAAGCTTTCTTT. Amino acids: CASSSDRDTEAFF.

The chain links TRBV9 to TRBJ2-3; the D gene is possibly TRBD1 (5 bases). Germline loops: CDR1 SGDLS, CDR2 YYNGEE. Trimming cost V 4 bases and J 0 bases, with 18 bases left between them. This CDR3 is 17 amino acids long. CDR3: CASSSSRTLSSTDTQYF. The CDR3 nucleotides read TGTGCCAGCAGCAGCTCCCGGACATTATCTAGCACAGATACGCAGTATTTT.

The J gene is TRBJ1-2, the V gene TRBV2; 8 nucleotides match TRBD1. J gave up 4 bases and V 7 bases, and 11 bases lay outside the gene matches. Germline V gene lookup returns CDR1 SNHLY and CDR2 FYNNEI. The CDR3 is 15 amino acids. As DNA, the CDR3 is TGTGCCAGCATTCCATCAAGGACAGGGTTCTATGGCTACACCTTC. Translation gives CASIPSRTGFYGYTF.

The chain employs TRBV4-3 and TRBJ2-7; D is ambiguous. The length of the CDR3 is 13 residues. The germline CDR1 and CDR2 sequences are LGHNA and YSLEER. The V gene lost 1 base and the J gene lost 4 bases, with 8 bases spanning the gap. The CDR3: CASSQVPLYEQYF. For the CDR3, the DNA is TGCGCCAGCAGCCAAGTTCCCCTGTACGAGCAGTACTTC.

This clone was picked up a small number of times. The rearrangement joins TRBV7-2 to TRBJ2-5; D is perhaps TRBD2 (5 bases). CDR1 is SGHTA and CDR2 is FQGNSA in the germline V gene. The CDR3 totals 17 residues. V shed 1 base and J shed 1 base, with 16 bases lying between them. In nucleotides, the CDR3 is TGTGCCAGCAGCTTAGGGACCCCGGGGAGCGGCCAAGAGACCCAGTACTTC. The encoded protein is CASSLGTPGSGQETQYF.

The chain uses TRBV7-2 and TRBJ1-2, with 7 bases that match TRBD1. Germline loops: CDR1 SGHTA, CDR2 FQGNSA. The CDR3 covers 15 residues. Trimming cost V 6 bases and J 8 bases; bases outside gene matches: 15. CDR3 loop: CASRKDHGTALGYTF. The CDR3 nucleotides are TGTGCCAGCAGAAAAGACCACGGGACAGCCCTGGGCTACACCTTC.

This clone showed up many times. The rearrangement links TRBV5-4 to TRBJ1-1, with TRBD1 as a possible D gene (5 bases). Germline values: CDR1 SGHNT, CDR2 YYREEE (reference sequence). CDR3 size: 13 residues. V shed 5 bases and J shed 5 bases, with 13 bases lying between them. The CDR3 loop reads CASRGGGRTEAFF. DNA for the CDR3: TGTGCCAGCAGGGGGGGAGGGCGAACTGAAGCTTTCTTT.

The V gene is TRBV7-8, the J gene TRBJ1-6; possibly TRBD1 for D (6 bases). Per germline, CDR1 SGHVS and CDR2 FQNEAQ. CDR3 size: 18 residues. Trimming stripped 3 bases from V and 0 bases from J, with 15 bases between. As DNA, the CDR3 is TGTGCCAGCAGCTTGTCCCAGGGGTCGAGCTCCTATAATTCACCCCTCCACTTT. Translation gives CASSLSQGSSSYNSPLHF.

This rearrangement joins TRBV30 to TRBJ1-4; 8 bases fit TRBD1. Trimming took 0 bases from V and 8 from J; bases not matched to a gene: 8. The CDR3 is made up of 15 amino acids. Per germline, CDR1 GTSNPN and CDR2 SVGIG (reference sequence). The CDR3 sequence: CAWSVGAGGREKLFF. The CDR3 nucleotides read TGTGCCTGGAGTGTAGGGGCAGGGGGCAGAGAAAAACTGTTTTTT.